The clone carrying this TCR beta chain showed up many times. The antigen is unknown. Molecules of cDNA were individually given unique molecular identifiers that were attached to them. TCRdb redid the calling of the 5' RACE reads with MiXCR, one entry per CDR3 protein. Among 53,000 or so distinct CDR3 sequences listed, more than 6.5% were seen once. This sample was included in a study of early T cells in non-severe SARS-CoV-2 infection. Study overall: Whole-blood bulk RNA, unsorted, was sequenced, and chains were unpaired.

Study-wide findings and caveats: Clonotype matching in VDJdb favored anti-spike CD8 responses and did not capture private and CD4 specificities.

V lost 2 bases and J lost 7, with 6 bases in between. CDR1 and CDR2 from the germline V gene are MNHNY and SVGAGI (reference sequence). The CDR3 sequence is 11 residues long. The sample taken for sequencing was whole blood. The TCR comes from an adult who was a healthcare worker with PCR-confirmed SARS-CoV-2 infection or an uninfected control (not recorded which). The genes are TRBV6-6 and TRBJ2-7; D ambiguous. The CDR3 reads CASSYLEEQYF. CDR3 DNA: TGTGCCAGCAGTTACCTGGAGGAGCAGTACTTC.